The clone carrying this T cell receptor (beta chain) occurred many times. What it binds is unknown. The sample originates from a study of tumor-infiltrating lymphocytes in primary liver carcinoma. The study's findings and limits: There were only about 7-25% of top clones found in all five tumor regions.

Taking 20-30 mg of unsorted bulk tissue, the authors co-extracted RNA and DNA. The investigators made TCR beta cDNA from roughly 460 ng total RNA, using a constant-region primer. A slightly modified ARM-PCR protocol with three nested multiplex PCR rounds produced these TCR beta libraries. The two initial PCR rounds, approximately 10 cycles each, used TRBV1-TRBV30 forward and C-beta reverse primers. TCRdb called the multiplex PCR reads again in MiXCR, with one record for every CDR3 protein. This table holds 25,000 or so distinct CDR3 sequences, 60% to 80% found once. Germline V gene lookup returns CDR1 SGHDN and CDR2 FVKESK. Trimming pared 2 bases from V and 5 bases from J, leaving 18 bases between. This CDR3 comprises 17 residues.

This receptor was identified in a woman in her 30s with primary liver carcinoma and hepatitis B virus infection. The chain has TRBV14 and TRBJ1-4; D call uncertain. The sequenced sample consisted of liver tumor tissue from sampling region 5. Subset indicated: tumor region T5, tumor centre. CDR3 nucleotide sequence: TGTGCCAGCAGCCAATCGCGTACCCTTCCCTGGAATGAAAAACTGTTTTTT. Its translation: CASSQSRTLPWNEKLFF.